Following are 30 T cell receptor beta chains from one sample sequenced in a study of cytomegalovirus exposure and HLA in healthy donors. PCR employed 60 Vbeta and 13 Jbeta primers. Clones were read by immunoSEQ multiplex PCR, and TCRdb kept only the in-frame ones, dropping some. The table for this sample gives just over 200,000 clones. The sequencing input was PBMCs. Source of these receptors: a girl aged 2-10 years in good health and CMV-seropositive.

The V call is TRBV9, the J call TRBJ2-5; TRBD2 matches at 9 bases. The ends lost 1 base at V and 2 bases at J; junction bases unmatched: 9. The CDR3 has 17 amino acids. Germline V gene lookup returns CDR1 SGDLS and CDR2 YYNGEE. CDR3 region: CASSVSLGLAGQETQYF. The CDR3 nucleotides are TGTGCCAGCAGCGTAAGCTTGGGCCTAGCGGGACAAGAGACCCAGTACTTC.

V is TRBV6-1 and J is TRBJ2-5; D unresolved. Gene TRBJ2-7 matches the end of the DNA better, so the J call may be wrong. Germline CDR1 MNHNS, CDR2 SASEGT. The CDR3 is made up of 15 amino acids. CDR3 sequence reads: CASSEMPYPSYEQYF. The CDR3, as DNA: TGTGCCAGCAGTGAGATGCCATACCCCTCCTACGAGCAGTACTTC.

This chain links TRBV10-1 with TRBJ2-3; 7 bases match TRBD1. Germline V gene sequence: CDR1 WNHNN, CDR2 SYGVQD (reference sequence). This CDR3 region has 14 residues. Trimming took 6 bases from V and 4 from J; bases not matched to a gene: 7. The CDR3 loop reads CASSRDSYADTQYF. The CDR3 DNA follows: TGCGCCAGCAGCCGGGACAGTTATGCAGATACGCAGTATTTT.

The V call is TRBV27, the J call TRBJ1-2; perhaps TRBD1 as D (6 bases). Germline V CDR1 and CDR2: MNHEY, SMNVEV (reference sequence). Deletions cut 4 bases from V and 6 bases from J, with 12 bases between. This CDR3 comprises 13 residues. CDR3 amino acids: CASSYTNRDGYTF. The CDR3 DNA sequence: TGTGCCAGCAGTTATACCAACAGGGATGGCTACACCTTC.

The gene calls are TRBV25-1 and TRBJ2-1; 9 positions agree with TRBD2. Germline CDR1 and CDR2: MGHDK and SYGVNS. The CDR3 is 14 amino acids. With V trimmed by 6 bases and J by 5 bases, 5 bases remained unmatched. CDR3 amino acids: CASRTASGDNEQFF. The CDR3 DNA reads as TGTGCCAGCAGGACTGCTAGCGGGGACAATGAGCAGTTCTTC.

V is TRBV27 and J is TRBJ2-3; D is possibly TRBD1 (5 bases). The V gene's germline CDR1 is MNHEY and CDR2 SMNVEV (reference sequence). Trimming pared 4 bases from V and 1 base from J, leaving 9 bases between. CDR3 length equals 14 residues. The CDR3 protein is CASSWGGRTDTQYF. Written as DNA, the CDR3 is TGTGCCAGCAGTTGGGGCGGCCGCACAGATACGCAGTATTTT.

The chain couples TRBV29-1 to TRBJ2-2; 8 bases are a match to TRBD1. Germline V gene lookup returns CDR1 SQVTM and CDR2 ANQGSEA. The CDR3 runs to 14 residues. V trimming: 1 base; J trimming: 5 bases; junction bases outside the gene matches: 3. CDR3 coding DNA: TGCAGCGTTGAAGCGACAGGGGTGACCGGGGAGCTGTTTTTT. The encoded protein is CSVEATGVTGELFF.

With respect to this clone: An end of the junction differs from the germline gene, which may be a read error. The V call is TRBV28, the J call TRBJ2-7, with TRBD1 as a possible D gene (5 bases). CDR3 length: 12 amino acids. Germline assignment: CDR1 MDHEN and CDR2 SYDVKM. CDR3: CASSLLVGQAHF. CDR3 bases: TGTGCCAGCAGTTTACTTGTGGGGCAGGCCCACTTC.

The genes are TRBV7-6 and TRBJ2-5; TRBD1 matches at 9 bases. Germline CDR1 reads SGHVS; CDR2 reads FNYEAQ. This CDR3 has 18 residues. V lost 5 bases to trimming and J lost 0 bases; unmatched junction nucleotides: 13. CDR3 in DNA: TGTGCCAGCAGCCAACCAATACCGGGACAGGGAAACCAAGAGACCCAGTACTTC. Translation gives CASSQPIPGQGNQETQYF.

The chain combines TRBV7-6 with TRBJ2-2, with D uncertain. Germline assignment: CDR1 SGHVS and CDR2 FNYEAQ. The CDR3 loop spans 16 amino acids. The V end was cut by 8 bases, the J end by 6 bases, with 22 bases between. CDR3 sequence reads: CASEPKGVVTAGELFF. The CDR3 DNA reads TGTGCCAGCGAGCCTAAAGGAGTGGTGACGGCCGGGGAGCTGTTTTTT.

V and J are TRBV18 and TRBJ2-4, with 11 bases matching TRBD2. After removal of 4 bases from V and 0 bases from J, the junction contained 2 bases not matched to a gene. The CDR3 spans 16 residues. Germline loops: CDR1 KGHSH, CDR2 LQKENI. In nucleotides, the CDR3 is TGTGCCAGCTCACTTGGACTAGCGGGAGCCAAAAACATTCAGTACTTC. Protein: CASSLGLAGAKNIQYF.

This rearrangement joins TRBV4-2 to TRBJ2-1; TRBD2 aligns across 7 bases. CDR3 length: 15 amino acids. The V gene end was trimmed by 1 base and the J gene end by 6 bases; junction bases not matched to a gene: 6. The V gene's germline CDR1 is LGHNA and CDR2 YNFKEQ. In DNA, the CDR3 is TGTGCCAGCAGCCAAGTCGGCGGGAGTCGCAATGAGCAGTTCTTC. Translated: CASSQVGGSRNEQFF.

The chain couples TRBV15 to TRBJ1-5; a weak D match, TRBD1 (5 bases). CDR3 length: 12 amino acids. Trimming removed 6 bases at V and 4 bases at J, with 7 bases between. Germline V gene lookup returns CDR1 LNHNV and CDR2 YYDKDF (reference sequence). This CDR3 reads CATRKGNQPQHF. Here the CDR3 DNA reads TGTGCCACCAGAAAGGGGAATCAGCCCCAGCATTTT.

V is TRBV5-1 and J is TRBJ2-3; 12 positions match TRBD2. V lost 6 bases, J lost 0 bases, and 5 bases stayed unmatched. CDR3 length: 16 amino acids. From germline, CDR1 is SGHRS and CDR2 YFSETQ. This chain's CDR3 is CASKGLAGTSTDTQYF. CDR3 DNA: TGCGCCAGCAAGGGACTAGCGGGCACAAGCACAGATACGCAGTATTTT.

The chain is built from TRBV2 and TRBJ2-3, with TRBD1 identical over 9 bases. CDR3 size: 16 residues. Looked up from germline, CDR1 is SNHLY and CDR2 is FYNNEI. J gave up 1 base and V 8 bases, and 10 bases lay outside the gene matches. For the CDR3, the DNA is TGTGCCAGCTTGAACCGGGACAGGGCAGGCACAGATACGCAGTATTTT. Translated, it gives CASLNRDRAGTDTQYF.

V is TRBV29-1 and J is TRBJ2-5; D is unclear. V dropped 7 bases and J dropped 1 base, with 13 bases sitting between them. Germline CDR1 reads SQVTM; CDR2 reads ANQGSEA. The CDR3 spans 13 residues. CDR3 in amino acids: CSALRQLQETQYF. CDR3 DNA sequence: TGCAGCGCCCTCCGACAACTCCAAGAGACCCAGTACTTC.

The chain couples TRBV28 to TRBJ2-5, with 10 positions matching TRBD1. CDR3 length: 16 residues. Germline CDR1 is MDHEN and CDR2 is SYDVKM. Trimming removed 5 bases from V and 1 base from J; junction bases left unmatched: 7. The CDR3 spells CASSGRDRGVQETQYF. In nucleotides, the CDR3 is TGTGCCAGCAGTGGCCGGGACAGGGGTGTCCAAGAGACCCAGTACTTC.

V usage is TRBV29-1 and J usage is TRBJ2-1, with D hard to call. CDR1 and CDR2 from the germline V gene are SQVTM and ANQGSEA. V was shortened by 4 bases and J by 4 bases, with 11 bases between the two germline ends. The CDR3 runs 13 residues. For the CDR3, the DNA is TGCAGCGTTGTCCTGGGCAGATACAATGAGCAGTTCTTC. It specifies CSVVLGRYNEQFF.

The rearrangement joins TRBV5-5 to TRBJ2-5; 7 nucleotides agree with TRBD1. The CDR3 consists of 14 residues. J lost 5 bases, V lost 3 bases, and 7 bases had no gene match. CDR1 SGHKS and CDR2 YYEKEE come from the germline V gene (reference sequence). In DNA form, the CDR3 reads TGTGCCAGCAGCTCGACAGGGAAAGGGGAGACCCAGTACTTC. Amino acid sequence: CASSSTGKGETQYF. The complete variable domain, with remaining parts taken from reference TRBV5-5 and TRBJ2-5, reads DAGVTQSPTHLIKTRGQQVTLRCSPISGHKSVSWYQQVLGQGPQFIFQYYEKEERGRGNFPDRFSARQFPNYSSELNVNALLLGDSALYLCASSSTGKGETQYFGPGTRLLVL.

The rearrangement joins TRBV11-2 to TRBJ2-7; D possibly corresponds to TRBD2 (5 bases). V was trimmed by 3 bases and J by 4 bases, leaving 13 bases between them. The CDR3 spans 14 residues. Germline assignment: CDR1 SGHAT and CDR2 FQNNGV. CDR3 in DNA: TGTGCCAGCAGCTTCAAGTTCTCGGGATACGAGCAGTACTTC. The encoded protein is CASSFKFSGYEQYF.

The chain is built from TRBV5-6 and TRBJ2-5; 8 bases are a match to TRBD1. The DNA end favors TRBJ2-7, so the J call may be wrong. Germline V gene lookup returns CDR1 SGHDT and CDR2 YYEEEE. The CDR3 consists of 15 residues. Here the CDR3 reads CASSAFGQGLDEQYF. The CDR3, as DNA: TGTGCCAGCAGCGCATTCGGACAGGGTCTCGACGAGCAGTACTTC.

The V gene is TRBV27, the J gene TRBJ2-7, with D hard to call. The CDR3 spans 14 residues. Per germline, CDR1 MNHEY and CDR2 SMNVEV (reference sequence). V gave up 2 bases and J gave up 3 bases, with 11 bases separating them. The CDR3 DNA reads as TGTGCCAGCAGTTTAGGTGGATACTACTACGAGCAGTACTTC. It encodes CASSLGGYYYEQYF.

In DNA form, the CDR3 reads TGTGCCACAAGTAGGGAACCGGGACAGGGGAATCAGCCCCAGCATTTT. It specifies CATSREPGQGNQPQHF. The V call is TRBV19, the J call TRBJ1-5, with 10 positions matching TRBD1. This CDR3 region has 16 residues. With V trimmed by 10 bases and J by 4 bases, 13 bases remained unmatched. Germline CDR1 reads LNHDA; CDR2 reads SQIVND (reference sequence). Based on the CDR3 plus reference TRBV19 and TRBJ1-5, the full variable domain is DGGITQSPKYLFRKEGQNVTLSCEQNLNHDAMYWYRQDPGQGLRLIYYSQIVNDFQKGDIAEGYSVSREKKESFPLTVTSAQKNPTAFYLCATSREPGQGNQPQHFGDGTRLSIL.

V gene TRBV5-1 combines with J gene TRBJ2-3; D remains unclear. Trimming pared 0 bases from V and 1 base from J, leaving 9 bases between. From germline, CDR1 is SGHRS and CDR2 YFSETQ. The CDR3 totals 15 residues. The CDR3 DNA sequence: TGCGCCAGCAGCTTGGCAGCAGGCGGCACAGATACGCAGTATTTT. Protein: CASSLAAGGTDTQYF.

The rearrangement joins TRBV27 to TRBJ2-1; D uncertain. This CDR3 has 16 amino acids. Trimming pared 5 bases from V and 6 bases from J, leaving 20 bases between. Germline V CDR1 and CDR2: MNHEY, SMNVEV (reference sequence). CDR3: CASSPIGGAGRNEQFF. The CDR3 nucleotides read TGTGCCAGCAGTCCCATCGGCGGAGCCGGCCGCAATGAGCAGTTCTTC.

The CDR3 here is CASSQAFASGSYEQYF. CDR3 bases: TGCGCCAGCAGCCAAGCTTTCGCTAGCGGGAGCTACGAGCAGTACTTC. The rearrangement uses TRBV4-1 and TRBJ2-7; 10 nucleotides align to TRBD2. The CDR3 length is 16 residues. Trimming removed 1 base from V and 3 bases from J; junction bases left unmatched: 6. Germline V gene data show CDR1 as MGHRA and CDR2 as YSYEKL.

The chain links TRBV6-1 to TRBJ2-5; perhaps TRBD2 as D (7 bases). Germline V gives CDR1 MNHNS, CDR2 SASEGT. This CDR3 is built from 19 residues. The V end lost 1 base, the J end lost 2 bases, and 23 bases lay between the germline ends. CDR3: CASSEERGGASDIQETQYF. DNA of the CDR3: TGTGCCAGCAGTGAAGAGAGGGGGGGCGCATCCGATATTCAAGAGACCCAGTACTTC.

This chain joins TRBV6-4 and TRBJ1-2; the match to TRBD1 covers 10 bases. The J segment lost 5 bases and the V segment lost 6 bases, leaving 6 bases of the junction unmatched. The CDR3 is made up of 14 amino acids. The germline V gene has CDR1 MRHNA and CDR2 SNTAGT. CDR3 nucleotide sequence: TGTGCCAGCAGCCCCGAGGGACAGGGGTATGGCTACACCTTC. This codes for CASSPEGQGYGYTF.

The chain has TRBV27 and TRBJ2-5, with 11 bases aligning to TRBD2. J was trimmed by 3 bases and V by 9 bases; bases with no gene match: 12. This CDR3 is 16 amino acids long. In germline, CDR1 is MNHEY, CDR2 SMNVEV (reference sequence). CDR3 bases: TGTGCCAGTAGTACCCGATCGGGACTAGCGGAAGAGACCCAGTACTTC. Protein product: CASSTRSGLAEETQYF.

In nucleotides, the CDR3 is TGTGCCAGCAGCTTATTTGAAGCGGGAGCATCGAATGAGCAGTTCTTC. Amino acid sequence: CASSLFEAGASNEQFF. The V and J genes are TRBV7-2 and TRBJ2-1; 8 positions match TRBD2. The CDR3 totals 16 residues. V shed 2 bases and J 7 bases; nucleotides not matched to a gene: 10. Per the germline V gene, CDR1 is SGHTA and CDR2 is FQGNSA.